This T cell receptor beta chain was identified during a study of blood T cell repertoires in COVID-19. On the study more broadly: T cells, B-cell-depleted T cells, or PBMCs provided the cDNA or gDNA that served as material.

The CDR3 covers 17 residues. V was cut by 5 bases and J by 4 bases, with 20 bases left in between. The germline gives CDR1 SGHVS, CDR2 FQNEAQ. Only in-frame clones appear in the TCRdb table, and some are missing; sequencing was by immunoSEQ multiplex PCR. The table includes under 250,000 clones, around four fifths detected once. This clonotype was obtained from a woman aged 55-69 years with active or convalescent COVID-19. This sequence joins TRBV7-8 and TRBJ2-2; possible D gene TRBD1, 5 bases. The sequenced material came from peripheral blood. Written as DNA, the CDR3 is TGTGCCAGCAGCACGAGGATGGGGCCCGTTAGCACCGGGGAGCTGTTTTTT. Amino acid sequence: CASSTRMGPVSTGELFF.